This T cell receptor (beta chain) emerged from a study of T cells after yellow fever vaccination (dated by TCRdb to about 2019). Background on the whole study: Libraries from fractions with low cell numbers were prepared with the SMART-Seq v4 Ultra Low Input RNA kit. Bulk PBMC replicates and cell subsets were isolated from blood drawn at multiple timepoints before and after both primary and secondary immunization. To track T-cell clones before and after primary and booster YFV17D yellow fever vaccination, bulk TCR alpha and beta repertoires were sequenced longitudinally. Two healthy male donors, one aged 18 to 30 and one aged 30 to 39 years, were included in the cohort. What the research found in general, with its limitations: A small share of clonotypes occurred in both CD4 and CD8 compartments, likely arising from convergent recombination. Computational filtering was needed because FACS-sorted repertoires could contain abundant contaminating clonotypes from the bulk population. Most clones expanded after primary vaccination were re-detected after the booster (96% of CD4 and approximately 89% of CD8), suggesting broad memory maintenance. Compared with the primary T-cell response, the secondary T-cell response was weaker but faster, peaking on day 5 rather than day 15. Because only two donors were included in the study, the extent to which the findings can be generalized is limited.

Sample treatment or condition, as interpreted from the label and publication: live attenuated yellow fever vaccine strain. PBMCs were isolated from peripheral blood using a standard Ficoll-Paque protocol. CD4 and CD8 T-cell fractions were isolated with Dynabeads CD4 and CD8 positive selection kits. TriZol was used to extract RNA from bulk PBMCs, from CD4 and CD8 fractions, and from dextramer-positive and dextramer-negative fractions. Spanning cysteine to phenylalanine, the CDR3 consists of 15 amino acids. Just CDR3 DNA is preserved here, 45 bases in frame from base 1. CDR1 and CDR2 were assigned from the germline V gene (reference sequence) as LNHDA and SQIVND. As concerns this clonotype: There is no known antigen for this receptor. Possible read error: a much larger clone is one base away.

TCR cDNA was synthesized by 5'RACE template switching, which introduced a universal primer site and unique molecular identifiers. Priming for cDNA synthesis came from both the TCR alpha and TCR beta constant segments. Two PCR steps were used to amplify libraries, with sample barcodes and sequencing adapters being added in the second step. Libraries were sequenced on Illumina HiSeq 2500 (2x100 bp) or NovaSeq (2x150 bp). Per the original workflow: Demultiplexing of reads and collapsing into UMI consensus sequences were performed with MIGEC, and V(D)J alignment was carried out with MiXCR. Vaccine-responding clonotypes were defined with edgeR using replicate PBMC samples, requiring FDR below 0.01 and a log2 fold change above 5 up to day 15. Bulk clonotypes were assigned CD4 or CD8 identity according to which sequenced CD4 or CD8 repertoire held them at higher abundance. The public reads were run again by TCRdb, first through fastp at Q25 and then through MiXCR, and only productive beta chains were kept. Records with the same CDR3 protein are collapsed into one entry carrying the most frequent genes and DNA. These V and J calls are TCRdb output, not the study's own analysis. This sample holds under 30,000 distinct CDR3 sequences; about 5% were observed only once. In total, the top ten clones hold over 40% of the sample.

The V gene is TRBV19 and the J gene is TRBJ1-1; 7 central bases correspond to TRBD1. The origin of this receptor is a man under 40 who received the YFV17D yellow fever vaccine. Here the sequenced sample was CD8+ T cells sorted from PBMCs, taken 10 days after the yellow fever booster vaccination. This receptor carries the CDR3 CTSSLSGGSGTEAFF. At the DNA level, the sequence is TGTACCAGTAGTCTATCAGGGGGTTCTGGCACTGAAGCTTTCTTT.